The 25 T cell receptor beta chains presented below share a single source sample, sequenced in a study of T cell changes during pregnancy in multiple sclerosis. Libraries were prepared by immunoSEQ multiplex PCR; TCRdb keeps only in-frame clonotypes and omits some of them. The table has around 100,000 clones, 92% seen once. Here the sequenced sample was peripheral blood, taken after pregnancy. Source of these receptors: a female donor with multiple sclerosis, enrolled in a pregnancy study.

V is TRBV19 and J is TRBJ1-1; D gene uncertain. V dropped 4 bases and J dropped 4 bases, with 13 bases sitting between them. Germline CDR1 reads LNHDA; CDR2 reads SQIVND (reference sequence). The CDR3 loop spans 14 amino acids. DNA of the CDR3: TGTGCCAGTAGTAGAGGTCGGGTGGGCACTGAAGCTTTCTTT. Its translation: CASSRGRVGTEAFF.

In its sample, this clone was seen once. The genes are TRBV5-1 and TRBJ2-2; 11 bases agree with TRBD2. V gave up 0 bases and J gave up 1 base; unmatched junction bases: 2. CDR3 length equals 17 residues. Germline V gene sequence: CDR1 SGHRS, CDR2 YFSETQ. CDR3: CASSLGGTSGNTGELFF. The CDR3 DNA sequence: TGCGCCAGCAGCTTGGGGGGGACTAGCGGGAACACCGGGGAGCTGTTTTTT.

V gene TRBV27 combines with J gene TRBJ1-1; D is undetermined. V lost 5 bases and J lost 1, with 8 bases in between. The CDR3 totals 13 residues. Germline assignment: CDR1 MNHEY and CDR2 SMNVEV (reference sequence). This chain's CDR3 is CASSKPGNTEAFF. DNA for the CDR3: TGTGCCAGCAGTAAGCCGGGGAACACTGAAGCTTTCTTT.

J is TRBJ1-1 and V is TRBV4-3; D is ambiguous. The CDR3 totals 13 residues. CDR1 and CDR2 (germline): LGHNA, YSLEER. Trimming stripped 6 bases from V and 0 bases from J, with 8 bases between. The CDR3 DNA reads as TGCGCCAGCAGGCTGACATTGAACACTGAAGCTTTCTTT. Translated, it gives CASRLTLNTEAFF.

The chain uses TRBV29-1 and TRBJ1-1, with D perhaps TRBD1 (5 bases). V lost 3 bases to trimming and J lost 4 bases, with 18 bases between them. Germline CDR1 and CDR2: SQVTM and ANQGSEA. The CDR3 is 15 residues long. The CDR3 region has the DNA TGCAGCGTTGATTCCTTGGGATGGGGGGGCACTGAAGCTTTCTTT. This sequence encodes CSVDSLGWGGTEAFF.

This CDR3 reads CAWSEGRRVNIQYF. The CDR3 nucleotides read TGTGCCTGGAGTGAAGGGCGGAGGGTAAACATTCAGTACTTC. The rearrangement uses TRBV30 and TRBJ2-4; a possible D gene is TRBD2 (6 bases). CDR3 length: 14 amino acids. Germline CDR1 reads GTSNPN; CDR2 reads SVGIG (reference sequence). V shed 1 base and J shed 6 bases, with 13 bases lying between them. The full variable domain, its missing parts supplied by reference TRBV30 and TRBJ2-4, is SQTIHQWPATLVQPVGSPLSLECTVEGTSNPNLYWYRQAAGRGLQLLFYSVGIGQISSEVPQNLSASRPQDRQFILSSKKLLLSDSGFYLCAWSEGRRVNIQYFGAGTRLSVL.

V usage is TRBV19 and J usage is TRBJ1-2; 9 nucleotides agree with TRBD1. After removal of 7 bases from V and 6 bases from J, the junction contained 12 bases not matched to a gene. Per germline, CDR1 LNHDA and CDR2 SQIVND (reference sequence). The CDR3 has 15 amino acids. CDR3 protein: CASTSGTGRGDGYTF. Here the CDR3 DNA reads TGTGCCAGTACCTCCGGGACAGGGCGCGGGGATGGCTACACCTTC.

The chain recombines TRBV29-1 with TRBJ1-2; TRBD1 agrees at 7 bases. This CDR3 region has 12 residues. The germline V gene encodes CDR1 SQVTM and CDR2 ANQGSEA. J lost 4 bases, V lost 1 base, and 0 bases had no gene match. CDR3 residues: CSVEGDSYGYTF. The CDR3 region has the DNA TGCAGCGTTGAAGGGGACAGCTATGGCTACACCTTC.

CDR3 nucleotides: TGTGCCAGCAGCTTAGGGGTCGGACTAGCGAGGAACGAGCAGTACTTC. Translated: CASSLGVGLARNEQYF. This chain joins TRBV7-2 and TRBJ2-7; 9 bases match TRBD2. CDR1 and CDR2 from the germline V gene are SGHTA and FQGNSA. V gave up 1 base and J gave up 5 bases; unmatched junction bases: 9. This CDR3 region has 16 residues.

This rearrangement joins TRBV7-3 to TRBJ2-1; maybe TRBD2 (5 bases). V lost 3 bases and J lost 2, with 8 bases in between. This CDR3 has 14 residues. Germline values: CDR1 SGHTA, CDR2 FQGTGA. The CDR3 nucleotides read TGTGCCAGCAGCTTCACCGGGGCCTACAATGAGCAGTTCTTC. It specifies CASSFTGAYNEQFF.

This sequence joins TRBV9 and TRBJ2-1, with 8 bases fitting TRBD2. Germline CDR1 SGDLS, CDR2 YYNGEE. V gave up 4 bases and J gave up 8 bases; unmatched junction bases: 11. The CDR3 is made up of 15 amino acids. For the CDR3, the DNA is TGTGCCAGCAGCCCCGGGGTAGCGGGATGGGATGAGCAGTTCTTC. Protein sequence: CASSPGVAGWDEQFF.

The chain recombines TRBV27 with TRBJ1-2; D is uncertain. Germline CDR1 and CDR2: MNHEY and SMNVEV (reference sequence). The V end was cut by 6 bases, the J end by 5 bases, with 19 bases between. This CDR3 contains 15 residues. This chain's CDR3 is CASRGSSDGRYGYTF. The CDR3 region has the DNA TGTGCCAGCAGAGGTAGTTCAGATGGGAGGTATGGCTACACCTTC.

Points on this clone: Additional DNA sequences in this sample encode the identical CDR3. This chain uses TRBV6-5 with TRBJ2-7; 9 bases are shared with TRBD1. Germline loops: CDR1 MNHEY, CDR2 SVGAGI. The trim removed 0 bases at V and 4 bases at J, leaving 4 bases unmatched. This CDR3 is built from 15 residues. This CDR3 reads CASSYSGQGNYEQYF. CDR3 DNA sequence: TGTGCCAGCAGTTACTCGGGACAGGGTAATTACGAGCAGTACTTC.

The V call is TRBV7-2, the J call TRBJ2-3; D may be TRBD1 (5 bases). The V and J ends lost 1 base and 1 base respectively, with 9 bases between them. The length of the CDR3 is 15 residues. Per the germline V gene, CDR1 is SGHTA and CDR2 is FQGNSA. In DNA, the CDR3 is TGTGCCAGCAGCTTAGTGACCAGGGGCACAGATACGCAGTATTTT. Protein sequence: CASSLVTRGTDTQYF. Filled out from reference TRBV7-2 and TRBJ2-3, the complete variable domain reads GAGVSQSPSNKVTEKGKDVELRCDPISGHTALYWYRQSLGQGLEFLIYFQGNSAPDKSGLPSDRFSAERTGGSVSTLTIQRTQQEDSAVYLCASSLVTRGTDTQYFGPGTRLTVL.

For the CDR3, the DNA is TGTGCCAGCAGCCCGGGGATCGGGGGAACTGGGGCCAACGTCCTGACTTTC. This encodes CASSPGIGGTGANVLTF. This chain uses TRBV9 with TRBJ2-6; D perhaps matches TRBD2 (6 bases). Looked up from germline, CDR1 is SGDLS and CDR2 is YYNGEE. The CDR3 runs to 17 residues. The ends were cut back, 4 bases at V and 2 bases at J, with 16 bases in the middle.

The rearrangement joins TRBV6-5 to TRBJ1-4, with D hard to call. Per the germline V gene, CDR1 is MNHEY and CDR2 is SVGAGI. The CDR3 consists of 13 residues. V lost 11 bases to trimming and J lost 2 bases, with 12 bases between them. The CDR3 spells CAVSGWTNEKLFF. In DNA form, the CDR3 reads TGTGCCGTCTCCGGGTGGACTAATGAAAAACTGTTTTTT.

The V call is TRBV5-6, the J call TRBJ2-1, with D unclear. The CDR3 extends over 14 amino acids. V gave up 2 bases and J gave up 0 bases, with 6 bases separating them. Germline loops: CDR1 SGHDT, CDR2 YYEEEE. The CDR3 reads CASSFDFSYNEQFF. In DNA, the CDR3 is TGTGCCAGCAGCTTTGACTTCTCCTACAATGAGCAGTTCTTC.

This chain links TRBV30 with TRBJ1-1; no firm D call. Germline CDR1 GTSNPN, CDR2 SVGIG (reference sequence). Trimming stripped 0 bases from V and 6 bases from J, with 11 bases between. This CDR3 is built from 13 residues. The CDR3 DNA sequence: TGTGCCTGGAGTGTAGGCGGGGTTCCTGAAGCTTTCTTT. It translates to CAWSVGGVPEAFF.

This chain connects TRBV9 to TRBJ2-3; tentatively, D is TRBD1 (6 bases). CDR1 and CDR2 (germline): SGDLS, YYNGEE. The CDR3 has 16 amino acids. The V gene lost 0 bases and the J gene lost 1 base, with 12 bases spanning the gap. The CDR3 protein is CASSVGGPGGTDTQYF. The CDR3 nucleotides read TGTGCCAGCAGCGTAGGGGGGCCTGGAGGCACAGATACGCAGTATTTT. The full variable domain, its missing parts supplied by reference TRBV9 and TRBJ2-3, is DSGVTQTPKHLITATGQRVTLRCSPRSGDLSVYWYQQSLDQGLQFLIQYYNGEERAKGNILERFSAQQFPDLHSELNLSSLELGDSALYFCASSVGGPGGTDTQYFGPGTRLTVL.

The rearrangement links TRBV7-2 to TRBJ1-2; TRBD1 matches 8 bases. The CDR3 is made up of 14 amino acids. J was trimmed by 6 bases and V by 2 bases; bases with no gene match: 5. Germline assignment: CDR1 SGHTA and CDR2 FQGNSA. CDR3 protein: CASSLRSTGDGYTF. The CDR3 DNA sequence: TGTGCCAGCAGCTTAAGGTCGACAGGGGATGGCTACACCTTC.

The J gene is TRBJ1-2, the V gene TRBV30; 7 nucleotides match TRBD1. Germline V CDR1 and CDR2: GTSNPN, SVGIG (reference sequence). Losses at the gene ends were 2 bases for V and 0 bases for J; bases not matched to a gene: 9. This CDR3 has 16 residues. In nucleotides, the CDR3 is TGTGCCTGGAGTACCAGGACAGGACACACTAACTATGGCTACACCTTC. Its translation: CAWSTRTGHTNYGYTF.

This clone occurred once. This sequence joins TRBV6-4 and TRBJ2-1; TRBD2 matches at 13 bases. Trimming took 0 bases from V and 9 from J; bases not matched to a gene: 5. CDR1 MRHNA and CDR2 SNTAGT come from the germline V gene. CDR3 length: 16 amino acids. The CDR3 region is CASSDSPGTSGVEQFF. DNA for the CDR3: TGTGCCAGCAGTGACTCCCCCGGGACTAGCGGGGTTGAGCAGTTCTTC.

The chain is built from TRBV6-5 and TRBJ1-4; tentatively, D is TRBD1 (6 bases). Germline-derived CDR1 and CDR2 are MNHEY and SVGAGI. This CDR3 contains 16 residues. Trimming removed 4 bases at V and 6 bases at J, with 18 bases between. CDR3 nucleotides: TGTGCCAGCAGTTCGACAGGTCGGACTGGGTATGAAAAACTGTTTTTT. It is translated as CASSSTGRTGYEKLFF.

The CDR3 region has the DNA TGTGCCAGCAGCGCGACTAGCGGGAAGTACAATGAGCAGTTCTTC. Translating gives CASSATSGKYNEQFF. The chain links TRBV6-4 to TRBJ2-1; 11 nucleotides line up with TRBD2. The CDR3 has 15 residues. Trimming cost V 6 bases and J 4 bases; bases outside gene matches: 5. Germline CDR1 and CDR2: MRHNA and SNTAGT.

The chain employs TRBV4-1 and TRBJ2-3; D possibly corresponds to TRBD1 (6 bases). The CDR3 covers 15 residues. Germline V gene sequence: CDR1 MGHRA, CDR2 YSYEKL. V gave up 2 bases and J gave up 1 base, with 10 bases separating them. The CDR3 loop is CASSQLAGGTDTQYF. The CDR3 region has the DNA TGCGCCAGCAGCCAATTGGCAGGGGGCACAGATACGCAGTATTTT.